Sequencing of this TCR beta chain was carried out in a study of T-cell memory formation after mild COVID-19 listed by TCRdb under 2021. In terms of the full investigation: TCR sequence clusters from the two donors were found to be largely donor specific. In a couple of donors, T-cell clones that expanded and contracted after mild COVID-19 were tracked by sequencing TCRalpha and TCRbeta repertoires over time. Two young, previously healthy adult volunteers made up the cohort, one male and one female.

PBMCs were isolated by Ficoll-Paque density gradient centrifugation. General conclusions and limits of the study: Only a couple of mild cases were covered in the study, and larger cohorts including severe cases with pre-infection samples were considered necessary. Some responding clones were detected in pre-infection memory, suggesting pre-existing cross-reactive memory T cells joined the SARS-CoV-2 response. Balanced CD4/CD8 phenotypes were observed for clones contracting from day 15 to 85, whereas a bias towards CD4+ was observed for a second wave of clones expanding from day 15 to 37. The second-wave clones that peaked on day 37 were not confirmed to be SARS-CoV-2 specific. Contracting CD4+ clones were found mainly in CM and EM memory subsets, while CD8+ clones were enriched in EMRA.

This clonotype was recorded a few times. Its antigen remains unidentified. Base quality data are lacking; no much larger clone is found one base away. Reads for this sample came from an Illumina NovaSeq 6000. cDNA libraries for TCRalpha and TCRbeta were prepared by 5'RACE using constant-segment primers, with sample barcodes and unique molecular identifiers added. RNA was extracted from every sample with Trizol reagent. Library amplification was performed in two PCR steps, and a second sample barcode and Illumina TruSeq adapters were introduced in the second step. Sequencing of libraries was performed on an Illumina NovaSeq with 2 x 150 bp paired-end reads. In the paper's pipeline: The reads were demultiplexed and collapsed into UMI-guided consensus sequences using migec v1.2.7. Using mixcr v2.1.11, the UMI consensuses were aligned to TRA and TRB V and J templates and assembled into clonotypes. Expanded or contracted clonotypes were those called significant by both edgeR and NoisET, with noise models trained on biological replicates. For edgeR calls, the thresholds were a false discovery rate-adjusted p below 0.01 and a log2 fold-change of 1. As an exploratory analysis of dynamics, max-normalized trajectories of the 1000 most abundant clonotypes were examined by PCA with hierarchical clustering. Separately sequenced CD4+ and CD8+ repertoires were used to assign a CD4 or CD8 phenotype to each responding clone. TCRdb passed the public sequencing reads through fastp at Q25 and MiXCR, retaining productive beta sequences. Entries are consolidated by CDR3 protein sequence, retaining the most common genes and DNA. V and J calls and clone size were set by TCRdb, not the authors. This sample gives approximately 150,000 distinct CDR3 sequences in total; around 13% of them show up just once. The top ten clones comprise 2.5% to 3.5% of the sample.

CDR1 and CDR2, per the germline V gene (reference sequence), are LNHDA and SQIVND. V is pared back by 7 bases and J by 0 bases, with 7 bases lying between the germline termini. Taken from cysteine to phenylalanine, the CDR3 has 13 residues. The DNA shown is the 39-base CDR3, in frame from base 1. The TCR comes from a man aged 18 to 30 who had mild COVID-19 (a few samples of this study predate the infection). The sample titles of this study are shuffled in the database, so cell type and time point are left out; the donor was told from shared clones. The sample consisted of PBMCs or a T cell subset sorted from them (not recorded which). The rearrangement joined TRBV19 to TRBJ2-1, and possibly TRBD2, on 5 matching bases. The CDR3 region reads CASTSNSYNEQFF. The DNA sequence is as follows: TGTGCCAGTACTAGCAACTCCTACAATGAGCAGTTCTTC.